This T cell receptor beta chain derives from a study of T-cell memory formation after mild COVID-19. Study-wide background: The two donors had largely donor-specific TCR clusters.

Study outcomes and limitations: Researchers report contracting CD4+ clones mostly in CM and EM, with CD8+ clones in EMRA. Memory sampled before infection contained some responding clones, suggesting cross-reactive memory joined.

The CDR3 totals 15 residues. CDR1 and CDR2 from the germline V gene are MRHNA and SNTAGT. Trimming removed 2 bases at V and 2 bases at J, with 11 bases between. cDNA libraries for TCR alpha and TCR beta, carrying sample barcodes and UMIs, came from 5'RACE with constant-segment primers. TCRdb redid the calling of the 5' RACE reads with MiXCR, one entry per CDR3 protein. The table shows 350,000 to 500,000 distinct CDR3 sequences, with about 19% occurring only once. Concerning this clonotype: The antigen remains unidentified.

This TCR came from an adult woman who had mild COVID-19 (a few samples of this study predate the infection). Cell type and time point are not known. The specimen was PBMCs or a T cell subset sorted from them (not recorded which). This chain links TRBV6-4 with TRBJ2-3; no reliable D call. The CDR3 nucleotides are TGTGCCAGCAGTGACACGGCAGAAGTCACAGATACGCAGTATTTT. It specifies CASSDTAEVTDTQYF.